The 28 T cell receptor beta chains given below trace back to one sample, sequenced in a study of blood T cell repertoires in COVID-19 (dated by TCRdb to 2018 to 2021). Library creation used the immunoSEQ multiplex PCR assay. TCRdb re-hosts the immuneACCESS table, in-frame sequences only. Its copies lack some clones; in the studies checked, an unresolved V gene accounts for under half of them, and the cause for the rest is not known. The sample table shows around 49,000 clones, and approximately 95% are seen once. Together, the top ten hold 1% of the sample. Sequenced sample: peripheral blood. The receptor set was obtained from a man aged 55 to 70 with COVID-19, enrolled during active disease.

The V call is TRBV30, the J call TRBJ1-1, with D possibly matching TRBD1 (5 bases). This CDR3 has 13 residues. The germline V and J ends were trimmed by 3 bases and 0 bases, with 8 bases remaining between them. Germline CDR1 is GTSNPN and CDR2 is SVGIG (reference sequence). The chain's CDR3 is CAWREGVNTEAFF. CDR3 nucleotides: TGTGCCTGGAGGGAAGGGGTGAACACTGAAGCTTTCTTT.

This clone has only one observation. The chain employs TRBV4-1 and TRBJ2-7, with a tentative D call TRBD1 (5 bases). V dropped 0 bases and J dropped 1 base, with 13 bases sitting between them. Germline V gene sequence: CDR1 MGHRA, CDR2 YSYEKL. CDR3 size: 16 residues. The DNA of the CDR3 is TGCGCCAGCAGCCAAGATAACAGGAGAGAATCCTACGAGCAGTACTTC. Its protein product is CASSQDNRRESYEQYF.

The V gene is TRBV2, the J gene TRBJ2-2; D might be TRBD2 (5 bases). This CDR3 has 16 amino acids. V gave up 7 bases and J gave up 2 bases, with 17 bases separating them. CDR1 and CDR2 (germline): SNHLY, FYNNEI. CDR3 DNA: TGTGCCAGCATCAATGGTCAGACTACAAACACCGGGGAGCTGTTTTTT. Translated, it gives CASINGQTTNTGELFF.

This sequence joins TRBV12-3 or TRBV12-4 and TRBJ2-1; weak D call: TRBD2 (6 bases). The V end was cut by 6 bases, the J end by 9 bases, with 15 bases between. The CDR3 has 13 amino acids. The CDR3 region is CASRDRGRIEQFF. In DNA form, the CDR3 reads TGTGCCAGCAGGGACCGTGGGAGGATTGAGCAGTTCTTC.

V and J are TRBV5-6 and TRBJ1-2; D uncertain. Between the trimmed V and J ends, which lost 0 bases and 7 bases, there was a span of 7 bases. This CDR3 contains 12 residues. Germline CDR1 SGHDT, CDR2 YYEEEE. In nucleotides, the CDR3 is TGTGCCAGCAGCTTGGATGCCAGTGGCTACACCTTC. Translated, it gives CASSLDASGYTF.

This chain links TRBV4-2 with TRBJ1-2; tentative D call: TRBD1 (5 bases). The germline V and J ends were trimmed by 0 bases and 2 bases, with 7 bases remaining between them. This CDR3 is 14 amino acids long. Germline V gene data show CDR1 as LGHNA and CDR2 as YNFKEQ. The CDR3 nucleotides are TGTGCCAGCAGCCAAGAGACAGTCAACTATGGCTACACCTTC. Residues: CASSQETVNYGYTF.

The chain couples TRBV12-3 or TRBV12-4 to TRBJ1-2; perhaps TRBD1 as D (5 bases). The CDR3 is 13 amino acids. The V gene lost 2 bases and the J gene lost 6 bases, with 10 bases spanning the gap. Here the CDR3 reads CASSLQGFNGYTF. DNA of the CDR3: TGTGCCAGCAGTTTACAGGGTTTCAATGGCTACACCTTC.

This clone was counted a single time. The chain uses TRBV7-6 and TRBJ1-1; D remains ambiguous. This CDR3 region has 15 residues. Germline V CDR1 and CDR2: SGHVS, FNYEAQ. The V end was cut by 1 base, the J end by 1 base, with 10 bases between. CDR3 nucleotides: TGTGCCAGCAGCTTAGTGGCGGGGAAGAACACTGAAGCTTTCTTT. This codes for CASSLVAGKNTEAFF.

This chain connects TRBV5-1 to TRBJ2-1, with 7 bases that match TRBD1. The germline CDR1 and CDR2 sequences are SGHRS and YFSETQ. The CDR3 runs 15 residues. After removal of 0 bases from V and 7 bases from J, the junction contained 7 bases not matched to a gene. In DNA form, the CDR3 reads TGCGCCAGCAGCTTGGGACAGGGCGTCGGGAATGAGCAGTTCTTC. It encodes CASSLGQGVGNEQFF.

The rearrangement joins TRBV6-2 or TRBV6-3 to TRBJ1-6, with 10 bases fitting TRBD1. V was pared by 2 bases and J by 9 bases, with 4 bases of the junction left unmatched. This CDR3 contains 15 residues. Germline V CDR1 and CDR2: MNHEY, SVGEGT. The CDR3 nucleotides are TGTGCCAGCAGTTACGGGGGACAGGGGCCTTCACCCCTCCACTTT. Its protein product is CASSYGGQGPSPLHF.

V and J are TRBV27 and TRBJ2-1; 8 bases map to TRBD2. CDR1 is MNHEY and CDR2 is SMNVEV in the germline V gene (reference sequence). J lost 6 bases, V lost 6 bases, and 10 bases had no gene match. This CDR3 has 15 amino acids. CDR3 protein: CASRREIREGNEQFF. The CDR3 nucleotides are TGTGCCAGCAGGAGAGAGATCCGGGAGGGCAATGAGCAGTTCTTC.

The rearrangement links TRBV9 to TRBJ1-2; TRBD1 matches at 8 bases. Unmatched junction bases numbered 1, after V lost 3 bases and J lost 0 bases. The germline V gene has CDR1 SGDLS and CDR2 YYNGEE. This CDR3 region has 14 residues. The CDR3 nucleotides are TGTGCCAGCAGCGGGACAGGGCCTAACTATGGCTACACCTTC. Its translation is CASSGTGPNYGYTF.

In its sample, this clone was seen a few times. The chain couples TRBV2 to TRBJ1-2; TRBD1 aligns across 7 bases. Germline V gene sequence: CDR1 SNHLY, CDR2 FYNNEI. V dropped 7 bases and J dropped 4; count of bases not matched to a gene: 9. This CDR3 is 14 amino acids long. CDR3 region: CASTVEGGGYGYTF. The CDR3 bases are TGTGCCAGCACTGTGGAAGGGGGCGGCTATGGCTACACCTTC. The variable domain in full, with the rest retrieved from reference TRBV2 and TRBJ1-2, is EPEVTQTPSHQVTQMGQEVILRCVPISNHLYFYWYRQILGQKVEFLVSFYNNEISEKSEIFDDQFSVERPDGSNFTLKIRSTKLEDSAMYFCASTVEGGGYGYTFGSGTRLTVV.

This clone was detected only once. This rearrangement joins TRBV7-8 to TRBJ1-2; 7 bases align to TRBD1. Germline-derived CDR1 and CDR2 are SGHVS and FQNEAQ. The V gene end was trimmed by 5 bases and the J gene end by 0 bases; junction bases not matched to a gene: 12. The CDR3 covers 17 residues. CDR3 in amino acids: CASSDRVQGPSNYGYTF. In nucleotides, the CDR3 is TGTGCCAGCAGCGACAGGGTCCAAGGACCCTCTAACTATGGCTACACCTTC.

The chain carries TRBV5-4 and TRBJ2-7; 9 nucleotides line up with TRBD2. The CDR3 is made up of 14 amino acids. The V segment lost 4 bases and the J segment 3 bases; nucleotides outside the gene matches: 5. The germline V gene has CDR1 SGHNT and CDR2 YYREEE (reference sequence). The CDR3 coding sequence is TGTGCCAGCAGCAAAGCGGGGGGATTCTACGAGCAGTACTTC. This sequence encodes CASSKAGGFYEQYF.

This clone was seen only once. V is TRBV5-6 and J is TRBJ1-2; D gene unclear. The CDR3 is 15 residues long. V lost 4 bases to trimming and J lost 0 bases, with 13 bases between them. Per germline, CDR1 SGHDT and CDR2 YYEEEE. DNA of the CDR3: TGTGCCAGCAGCAACGGACTCAGAGCTAACTATGGCTACACCTTC. This sequence encodes CASSNGLRANYGYTF.

The rearrangement uses TRBV15 and TRBJ2-7, with 8 nucleotides matching TRBD1. Germline V lookup: CDR1 LNHNV, CDR2 YYDKDF (reference sequence). CDR3 length: 15 amino acids. After removal of 0 bases from V and 5 bases from J, the junction contained 6 bases not matched to a gene. The CDR3 loop is CATSRDYTGGNEQYF. CDR3 DNA: TGTGCCACCAGCAGAGATTATACAGGGGGAAACGAGCAGTACTTC. The whole variable domain, remainder taken from reference TRBV15 and TRBJ2-7, is DAMVIQNPRYQVTQFGKPVTLSCSQTLNHNVMYWYQQKSSQAPKLLFHYYDKDFNNEADTPDNFQSRRPNTSFCFLDIRSPGLGDTAMYLCATSRDYTGGNEQYFGPGTRLTVT.

The chain links TRBV27 to TRBJ2-2; 8 bases match TRBD2. The CDR3 extends over 15 amino acids. The junction had 6 bases not matched to a gene; V was cut back by 7 bases and J by 2 bases. Germline V lookup: CDR1 MNHEY, CDR2 SMNVEV (reference sequence). The CDR3 DNA reads TGTGCCAGCAAGGCGGGGGGACTTAACACCGGGGAGCTGTTTTTT. This sequence encodes CASKAGGLNTGELFF.

J is TRBJ2-7 and V is TRBV6-5; D uncertain. From germline, CDR1 is MNHEY and CDR2 SVGAGI. This CDR3 is built from 14 residues. Trimming removed 8 bases from V and 5 bases from J, with 19 bases in between. Here the CDR3 reads CASPPPPPTNEQYF. CDR3 nucleotides: TGTGCCAGCCCGCCACCACCTCCTACGAACGAGCAGTACTTC.

CDR3 sequence (DNA): TGTGCCAGTAGTATTGGAGGGGCTAGGACCTACGAGCAGTACTTC. This sequence encodes CASSIGGARTYEQYF. This sequence joins TRBV19 and TRBJ2-7; TRBD2 is a possible D gene (6 bases). Germline V gives CDR1 LNHDA, CDR2 SQIVND (reference sequence). V lost 3 bases and J 2 bases, leaving 14 bases between the germline ends. The CDR3 is 15 residues long.

The chain combines TRBV24-1 with TRBJ2-1, with D perhaps TRBD2 (6 bases). The CDR3 spans 14 residues. The germline V gene has CDR1 KGHDR and CDR2 SFDVKD. V was trimmed by 7 bases and J by 4 bases, leaving 13 bases between them. CDR3: CATSPGGLYNEQFF. In nucleotides, the CDR3 is TGTGCCACCAGCCCTGGGGGACTTTACAATGAGCAGTTCTTC.

V gene TRBV24-1 combines with J gene TRBJ1-1, with 8 nucleotides matching TRBD1. The junction had 10 bases not matched to a gene; V was cut back by 5 bases and J by 0 bases. Germline V lookup: CDR1 KGHDR, CDR2 SFDVKD. CDR3 length equals 17 residues. The CDR3 DNA reads as TGTGCCACCAGTGCGGGGACAGGAGGTATCGTGAACACTGAAGCTTTCTTT. The encoded protein is CATSAGTGGIVNTEAFF.

This chain joins TRBV19 and TRBJ2-3, with TRBD2 identical over 12 bases. With V trimmed by 8 bases and J by 7 bases, 4 bases remained unmatched. CDR3 length equals 13 residues. Germline loops: CDR1 LNHDA, CDR2 SQIVND (reference sequence). The CDR3: CASQTSGRNTQYF. DNA for the CDR3: TGTGCCAGTCAGACTAGCGGGAGAAATACGCAGTATTTT.

The chain employs TRBV28 and TRBJ1-1, with D tentatively TRBD1 (6 bases). Germline assignment: CDR1 MDHEN and CDR2 SYDVKM. Trimming removed 4 bases at V and 4 bases at J, with 16 bases between. The CDR3 is made up of 15 amino acids. This CDR3 reads CASSSPGEGGTEAFF. CDR3 in DNA: TGTGCCAGCAGTTCCCCAGGGGAAGGTGGCACTGAAGCTTTCTTT.

CDR3 DNA: TGTGCCATCAGACAGTCCAATTCACCCCTCCACTTT. Protein product: CAIRQSNSPLHF. V usage is TRBV10-3 and J usage is TRBJ1-6; unclear D gene. The CDR3 consists of 12 residues. Trimming took off 6 bases at V and 7 bases at J, with 7 bases between the two ends. Per the germline V gene, CDR1 is ENHRY and CDR2 is SYGVKD.

This chain connects TRBV3-1 (or the pseudogene TRBV3-2) to TRBJ1-1, with TRBD1 as a possible D gene (6 bases). Germline assignment: CDR1 LGHDT and CDR2 YNNKEL (reference sequence). V was pared by 4 bases and J by 4 bases, with 10 bases between. This CDR3 spans 13 amino acids. The CDR3 reads CASSRVQGTEAFF. CDR3 DNA: TGTGCCAGCAGCCGAGTACAGGGCACTGAAGCTTTCTTT.

CDR3: CSVVGTGNSGANVLTF. In DNA, the CDR3 is TGCAGCGTTGTAGGGACAGGTAACTCTGGGGCCAACGTCCTGACTTTC. The chain combines TRBV29-1 with TRBJ2-6; TRBD1 agrees at 8 bases. CDR1 is SQVTM, CDR2 ANQGSEA, per germline. CDR3 length: 16 amino acids. Germline trimming cut 4 bases from V and 0 bases from J; bases unmatched to any gene: 5.

The J gene is TRBJ2-7, the V gene TRBV7-8, with 7 nucleotides matching TRBD1. The CDR3 spans 16 residues. The germline CDR1 and CDR2 sequences are SGHVS and FQNEAQ. V trimming: 3 bases; J trimming: 2 bases; junction bases outside the gene matches: 10. CDR3 nucleotide sequence: TGTGCCAGCAGCTTCGAAGCCAACAGGGGCCCCTACGAGCAGTACTTC. It translates to CASSFEANRGPYEQYF. The full variable domain, in which reference TRBV7-8 and TRBJ2-7 provide the parts outside the CDR3, is GAGVSQSPRYKVAKRGQDVALRCDPISGHVSLFWYQQALGQGPEFLTYFQNEAQLDKSGLPSDRFFAERPEGSVSTLKIQRTQQEDSAVYLCASSFEANRGPYEQYFGPGTRLTVT.